This T cell receptor (beta chain) was retrieved from a study of radiotherapy plus CTLA-4 blockade in lung cancer. Study context: Of the patients, under 20% showed objective responses and around 32% attained disease control.

As concerns this clone: The antigen remains undetermined.

Notes on the study in general: Researchers report tumor-derived TCR clones expanding in blood after radiotherapy plus ipilimumab. Per reports, early blood T cell clone dynamics, plus interferon-beta, forecast response most strongly.

V shed 4 bases, J shed 4 bases, and the junction held 9 bases outside the gene matches. Germline V lookup: CDR1 SGDLS, CDR2 YYNGEE. CDR3 length equals 15 residues. Those patients who had chemo-refractory metastatic non-small-cell lung cancer were given focal radiation along with CTLA-4 blockade through ipilimumab. The table came from immunoSEQ multiplex PCR; TCRdb's copy has only in-frame clones and leaves some out. The repertoire includes tens of thousands of clones, around 70% of them detected once, and approximately 11% sits in the top ten. The chain joins TRBV9 to TRBJ2-3; 7 bases agree with TRBD1. The sample in question was peripheral blood, obtained from a patient treated with radiotherapy plus ipilimumab. This receptor was taken from a human donor with non-small cell lung cancer who had stable disease on radiotherapy plus ipilimumab. CDR3 protein: CASSLGGRVADTQYF. The CDR3 DNA reads as TGTGCCAGCAGCTTAGGGGGCAGGGTCGCAGATACGCAGTATTTT. The full variable domain, rest sourced from reference TRBV9 and TRBJ2-3, is DSGVTQTPKHLITATGQRVTLRCSPRSGDLSVYWYQQSLDQGLQFLIQYYNGEERAKGNILERFSAQQFPDLHSELNLSSLELGDSALYFCASSLGGRVADTQYFGPGTRLTVL.